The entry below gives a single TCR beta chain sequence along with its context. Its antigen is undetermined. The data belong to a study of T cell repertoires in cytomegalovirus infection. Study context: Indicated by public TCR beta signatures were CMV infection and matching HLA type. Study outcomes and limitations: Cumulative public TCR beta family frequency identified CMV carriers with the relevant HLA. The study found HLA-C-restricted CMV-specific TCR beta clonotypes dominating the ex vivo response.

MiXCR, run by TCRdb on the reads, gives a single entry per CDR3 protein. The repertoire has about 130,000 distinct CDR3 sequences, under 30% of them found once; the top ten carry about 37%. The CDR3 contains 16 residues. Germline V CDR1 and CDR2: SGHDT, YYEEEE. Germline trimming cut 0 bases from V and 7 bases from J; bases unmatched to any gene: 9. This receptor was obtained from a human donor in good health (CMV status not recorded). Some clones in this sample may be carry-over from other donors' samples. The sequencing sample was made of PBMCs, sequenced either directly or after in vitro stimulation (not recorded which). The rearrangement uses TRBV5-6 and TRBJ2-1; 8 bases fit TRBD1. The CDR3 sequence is CASSLAFGTGGNEQFF. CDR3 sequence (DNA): TGTGCCAGCAGCTTGGCCTTCGGGACAGGAGGGAATGAGCAGTTCTTC.